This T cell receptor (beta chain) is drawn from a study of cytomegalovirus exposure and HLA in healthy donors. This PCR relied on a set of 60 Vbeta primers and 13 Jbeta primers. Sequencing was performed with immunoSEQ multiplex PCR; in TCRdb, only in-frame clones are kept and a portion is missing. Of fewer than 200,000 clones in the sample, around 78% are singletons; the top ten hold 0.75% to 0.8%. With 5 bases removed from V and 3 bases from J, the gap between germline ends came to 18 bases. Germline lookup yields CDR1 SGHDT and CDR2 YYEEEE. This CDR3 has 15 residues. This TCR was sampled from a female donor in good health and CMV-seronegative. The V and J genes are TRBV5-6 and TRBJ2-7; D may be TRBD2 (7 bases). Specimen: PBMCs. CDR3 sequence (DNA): TGTGCCAGCAGAAATAGGGGGGGCCTCAGCTACGAGCAGTACTTC. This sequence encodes CASRNRGGLSYEQYF.